This TCR beta chain stems from a study of blood T cell repertoires in COVID-19. The overall study: COVID-19 samples, acute and convalescent, were from the United States, Italy and Spain. T cells, B-cell-depleted T cells, or PBMCs supplied cDNA or gDNA.

Germline V gene data show CDR1 as GTSNPN and CDR2 as SVGIG (reference sequence). The CDR3 length is 15 residues. The V gene end was trimmed by 3 bases and the J gene end by 3 bases; junction bases not matched to a gene: 8. Under the authors' procedure: Counts of nucleated cells, estimated from reference gene primer amplification, were obtained. Sequenced by immunoSEQ multiplex PCR; TCRdb stores in-frame clones only, minus some. V, J and clone size are taken as reported in that table, and D and trimming were inferred from the DNA itself. The table has about 140,000 clones, 88% seen once. This sequence originates from a human donor in a cohort sampled during active COVID-19. V usage is TRBV30 and J usage is TRBJ1-5; 7 nucleotides align to TRBD1. The sequenced material came from peripheral blood. CDR3 sequence: CAWSETGALNQPQHF. Written as DNA, the CDR3 is TGTGCCTGGAGCGAAACAGGGGCCCTCAATCAGCCCCAGCATTTT.